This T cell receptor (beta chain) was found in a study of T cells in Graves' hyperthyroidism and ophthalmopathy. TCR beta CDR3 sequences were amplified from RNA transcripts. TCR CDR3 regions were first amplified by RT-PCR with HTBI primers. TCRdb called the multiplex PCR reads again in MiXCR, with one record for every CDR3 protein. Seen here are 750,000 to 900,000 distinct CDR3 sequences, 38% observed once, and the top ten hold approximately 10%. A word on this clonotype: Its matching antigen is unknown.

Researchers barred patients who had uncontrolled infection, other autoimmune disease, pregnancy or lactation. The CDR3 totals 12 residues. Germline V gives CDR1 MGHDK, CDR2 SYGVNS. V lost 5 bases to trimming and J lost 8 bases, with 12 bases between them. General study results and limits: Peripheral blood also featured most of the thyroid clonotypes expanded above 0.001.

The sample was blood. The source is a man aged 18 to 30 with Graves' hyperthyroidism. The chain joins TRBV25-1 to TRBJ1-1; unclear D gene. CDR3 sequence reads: CASSLIAAEAFF. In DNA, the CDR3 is TGTGCCAGCAGTTTGATTGCAGCAGAAGCTTTCTTT.